The clone carrying this TCR beta chain was picked up many times. This entry is derived from a study of prognosis after radiotherapy for stage I lung cancer. The germline V gene has CDR1 MNHNS and CDR2 SASEGT. The CDR3 spans 12 residues. The V gene lost 5 bases and the J gene lost 9 bases, with 12 bases spanning the gap. Multiplex PCR, run in two rounds, amplified TCR beta CDR3 from genomic DNA. First-round PCR used primers specific to each TRBV and TRBJ gene. One entry per CDR3 protein, called by TCRdb with MiXCR from the multiplex PCR reads. The sample has approximately 17,000 distinct CDR3 sequences; over 40% are singletons.

The chain uses TRBV6-1 and TRBJ2-3; D ambiguous. The clonotype originates from a donor aged 50 or older with non-small cell lung cancer. Source: PBMCs, taken before or after stereotactic body radiation therapy (not recorded which). The CDR3 here is CASSPSVDTQYF. CDR3 coding DNA: TGTGCCAGCAGTCCCTCGGTGGACACGCAGTATTTT.